The following is a TCR beta chain sequence with its context. Its specificity is not known. One junction end does not reproduce the germline sequence, and a read error may be involved. This sample was included in a study of blood T cells in healthy people across ages. Study-level findings and limits: Nothing was known about donor CMV status, and this possibly confounded expanded clonotype changes. Comparison with aged donors showed that long-lived donors had more naive CD4+ cells and higher diversity. Roughly linearly, TCR beta diversity per million T cells fell as age increased.

PCR was performed a second time for roughly 7 to 12 cycles using a sample-barcoded 5' primer and a J-beta primer mix. TCRdb re-called the 5' RACE reads through MiXCR, storing one row per CDR3 protein. The data contain approximately 2,000,000 distinct CDR3 sequences, around 42% of them seen just once; the ten biggest clones take up about 23%. The CDR3 extends over 14 amino acids. Germline CDR1 reads SNHLY; CDR2 reads FYNNEI. The sample taken for sequencing was blood. The chain combines TRBV2 with TRBJ1-1; D may be TRBD1 (5 bases). The source is a human donor in good health. In DNA form, the CDR3 reads TGTGCCAGCAGCGAAGACAGTATGAACACTGAAGCTTTCTTT. It specifies CASSEDSMNTEAFF. Full variable domain (rest looked up from reference TRBV2 and TRBJ1-1): EPEVTQTPSHQVTQMGQEVILRCVPISNHLYFYWYRQILGQKVEFLVSFYNNEISEKSEIFDDQFSVERPDGSNFTLKIRSTKLEDSAMYFCASSEDSMNTEAFFGQGTRLTVV.